This T cell receptor beta chain derives from a study of blood T cell repertoires in COVID-19. Clinical history reported by participants formed the basis on which cohorts were assigned. Recovery meant two consecutive negative NP/OP PCR tests, professional clearance, or resolved symptoms. Under the authors' procedure: Reference gene primer amplification gave estimated nucleated cell counts. TCRdb keeps only in-frame clones here, not all; method: immunoSEQ multiplex PCR. The D gene and trimming were derived from the DNA, and the V and J assignments and clone size from that table. The sample comprises about 50,000 clones, 86% of which are singletons, and around 3.1% rests with the top ten. The CDR3 runs to 15 residues. The V segment lost 8 bases and the J segment 4 bases; nucleotides outside the gene matches: 6. Germline CDR1 is MNHEY and CDR2 is SMNVEV (reference sequence).

Sequenced sample: PBMCs or T cells enriched from blood (not recorded which). V gene TRBV27 combines with J gene TRBJ2-5; 14 bases align to TRBD2. This receptor was identified in a woman aged 45-65 years who had recovered from COVID-19. The CDR3: CASAPGTSGRETQYF. DNA for the CDR3: TGTGCCAGCGCCCCTGGGACTAGCGGGAGAGAGACCCAGTACTTC.